This record covers a single T cell receptor beta chain. The CDR3 is 13 residues long. Trimming took off 5 bases at V and 4 bases at J, with 11 bases between the two ends. Per the germline V gene, CDR1 is MNHNY and CDR2 is SVGAGI (reference sequence). Measured with immunoSEQ multiplex PCR; TCRdb has only the in-frame clones, and not every one. The sample shows about 310,000 clones, approximately 90% of them seen only once. This entry comes from a study of blood T cell repertoires in COVID-19. Study information: Sites in the United States, Italy and Spain provided acute and convalescent COVID-19 samples.

Participants were placed into cohorts based on the clinical history they reported. Symptom resolution, clearance, or two negative PCRs marked the recovered donors of Cohort 3. Sequencing was carried out using PBMCs or T cells enriched from blood (not recorded which). The chain is built from TRBV6-6 and TRBJ2-5, with D uncertain. The source is a woman aged 18-29 years who had recovered from COVID-19. The DNA for the CDR3 is TGTGCCAGCAGTCCCATTGGGCCAGAGACCCAGTACTTC. This sequence encodes CASSPIGPETQYF.